This T cell receptor (beta chain) is drawn from a study of shared clonotypes between healthy human individuals. This CDR3 is 15 amino acids long. The germline V gene has CDR1 LNHNV and CDR2 YYDKDF (reference sequence). V dropped 0 bases and J dropped 3; count of bases not matched to a gene: 2. Method: immunoSEQ multiplex PCR; TCRdb's copy keeps in-frame clones and lacks some. The sample gives about 2.4 million clones, roughly 93% of which show up once; approximately 0.36% is in the top ten. Sequenced input: naive CD4+ T cells from PBMCs. Subset indicated: CD45RA+ positively selected. This sequence originates from a man aged 18-30 years in good health. Some clones in this sample may be carry-over from other donors' samples. The chain is built from TRBV15 and TRBJ2-7; TRBD2 agrees at 10 bases. The CDR3 here is CATSRDRTSGYEQYF. CDR3 in DNA: TGTGCCACCAGCAGAGATAGGACTAGCGGCTACGAGCAGTACTTC.